This T cell receptor (beta chain) stems from a study of OX40 agonist ivuxolimab in advanced cancers. Study-wide results and caveats: Mean expanded clone counts were higher in CD8+ than CD4+ T cells.

Concerning this clone itself: As yet, its antigen is unknown.

V dropped 2 bases and J dropped 0 bases, with 9 bases sitting between them. There are 16 residues in the CDR3. CDR1 SGDLS and CDR2 YYNGEE come from the germline V gene. Assay used: immunoSEQ multiplex PCR; TCRdb lists only in-frame clones, some missing. The data hold some 60,000 clones, with roughly 93% observed a single time. The rearrangement links TRBV9 to TRBJ2-6; unclear D gene. This sample comprised CD4+ or CD8+ T cells sorted from blood, obtained in a trial of the OX40 agonist ivuxolimab. The clonotype was recovered from an adult with an advanced solid tumor such as melanoma, head and neck, liver or kidney cancer. Here the CDR3 DNA reads TGTGCCAGCAGCGTTGCCCGCAGCTCTGGGGCCAACGTCCTGACTTTC. Translation: CASSVARSSGANVLTF.